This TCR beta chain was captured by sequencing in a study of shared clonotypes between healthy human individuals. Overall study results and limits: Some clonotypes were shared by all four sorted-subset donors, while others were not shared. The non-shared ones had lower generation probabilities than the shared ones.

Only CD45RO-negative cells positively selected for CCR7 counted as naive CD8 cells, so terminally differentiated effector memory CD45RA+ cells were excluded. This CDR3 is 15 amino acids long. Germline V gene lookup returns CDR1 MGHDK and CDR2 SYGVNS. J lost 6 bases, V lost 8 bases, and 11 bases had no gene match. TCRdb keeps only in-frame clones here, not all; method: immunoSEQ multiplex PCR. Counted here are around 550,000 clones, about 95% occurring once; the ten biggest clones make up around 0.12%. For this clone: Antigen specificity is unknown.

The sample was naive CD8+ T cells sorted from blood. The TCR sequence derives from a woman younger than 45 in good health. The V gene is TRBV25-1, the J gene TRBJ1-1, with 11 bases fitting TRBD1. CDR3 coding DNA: TGTGCCAGCGCTCCCTCGGGACAGGGGGTTGCTGAAGCTTTCTTT. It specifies CASAPSGQGVAEAFF. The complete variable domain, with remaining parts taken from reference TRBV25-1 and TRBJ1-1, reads EADIYQTPRYLVIGTGKKITLECSQTMGHDKMYWYQQDPGMELHLIHYSYGVNSTEKGDLSSESTVSRIRTEHFPLTLESARPSHTSQYLCASAPSGQGVAEAFFGQGTRLTVV.